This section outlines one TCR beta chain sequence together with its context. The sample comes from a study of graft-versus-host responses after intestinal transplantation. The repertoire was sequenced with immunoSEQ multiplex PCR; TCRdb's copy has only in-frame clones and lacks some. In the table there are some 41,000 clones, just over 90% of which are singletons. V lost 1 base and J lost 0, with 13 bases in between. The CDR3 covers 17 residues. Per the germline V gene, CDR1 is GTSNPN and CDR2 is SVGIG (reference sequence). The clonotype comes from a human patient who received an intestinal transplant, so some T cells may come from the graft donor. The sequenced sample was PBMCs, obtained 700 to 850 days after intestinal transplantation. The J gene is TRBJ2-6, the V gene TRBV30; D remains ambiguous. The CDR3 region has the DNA TGTGCCTGGAGTGCCACTACGGGTAGCTCTGGGGCCAACGTCCTGACTTTC. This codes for CAWSATTGSSGANVLTF.